What follows describes a single T cell receptor beta chain. Its antigen is currently unknown. The sample belongs to a study of CD8+CD57+ T cells in acquired aplastic anemia. The wider study: DNA per sorted CD4+ or CD8+ sample ranged roughly 0.19 to 30 ug, averaging approximately 3.3 ug.

V gave up 6 bases and J gave up 13 bases; unmatched junction bases: 5. Germline assignment: CDR1 DFQATT and CDR2 SNEGSKA (reference sequence). CDR3 length: 10 residues. Genomic DNA templated the TCR beta VDJ and CDR3 profiling. One entry per CDR3 protein, called by TCRdb with MiXCR from the reads. The sample holds 250,000 to 350,000 distinct CDR3 sequences, 50% to 70% seen once. Regarding the study as a whole: A set of about 28 CD8+ CDR3 sequences was shared between patients and controls, and these sequences appeared highly expressed in patients. Patients and healthy controls showed no significant CD8+ Simpson's diversity difference.

The sequencing sample was made of sorted CD4+, CD8+, or CD8+CD57+ T cells (not recorded which) from PBMCs. The V call is TRBV20-1, the J call TRBJ2-3, with TRBD2 matching over 9 bases. The sequence came from a human donor with severe aplastic anemia or a healthy control (not recorded which). CDR3 sequence: CSATLAGEYF. CDR3 bases: TGCAGTGCGACTTTAGCGGGGGAGTATTTT.